These 9 T cell receptor beta chains were sequenced from one sample in a study of blood T cell repertoires in COVID-19. Data came from immunoSEQ multiplex PCR; TCRdb stores just in-frame clones and leaves some out. This table holds 310,000 or so clones, around 90% found once. Specimen: peripheral blood. These receptor sequences come from a man aged 50 to 60 with active or convalescent COVID-19.

CDR3 coding DNA: TGTGCCAGCAGCAACCTAGCGGGTCTGCAGTTCTTC. This encodes CASSNLAGLQFF. The chain employs TRBV7-2 and TRBJ2-1, with 8 bases fitting TRBD2. The CDR3 length is 12 residues. Germline V CDR1 and CDR2: SGHTA, FQGNSA. J lost 12 bases, V lost 5 bases, and 6 bases had no gene match.

This chain connects TRBV27 to TRBJ2-7; 8 bases align to TRBD1. The ends lost 6 bases at V and 6 bases at J; junction bases unmatched: 10. Per the germline V gene, CDR1 is MNHEY and CDR2 is SMNVEV (reference sequence). This CDR3 has 14 amino acids. CDR3 sequence: CASSSRSGGREQYF. The CDR3 DNA sequence: TGTGCCAGCAGCTCACGGTCAGGGGGCCGCGAGCAGTACTTC.

This clone turned up a few times. The chain has TRBV28 and TRBJ1-1, with D perhaps TRBD1 (6 bases). The CDR3 length is 19 residues. The germline V gene has CDR1 MDHEN and CDR2 SYDVKM. Trimming left V 1 base short and J 4 bases short, with 25 bases between. CDR3 DNA sequence: TGTGCCAGCAGTTTATTTTTAGGGGCAGGGGACTATGGAGGCACTGAAGCTTTCTTT. The encoded protein is CASSLFLGAGDYGGTEAFF. Together with reference TRBV28 and TRBJ1-1, the CDR3 gives the full variable domain: DVKVTQSSRYLVKRTGEKVFLECVQDMDHENMFWYRQDPGLGLRLIYFSYDVKMKEKGDIPEGYSVSREKKERFSLILESASTNQTSMYLCASSLFLGAGDYGGTEAFFGQGTRLTVV.

The chain combines TRBV11-3 with TRBJ2-2; weak D call: TRBD2 (6 bases). Germline V gives CDR1 SGHNT, CDR2 YENEEA. Trimming pared 1 base from V and 3 bases from J, leaving 12 bases between. This CDR3 has 16 residues. The CDR3 here is CASSLVPGEDTGELFF. The CDR3 DNA reads TGTGCCAGCAGCTTAGTTCCGGGAGAGGACACCGGGGAGCTGTTTTTT.

In DNA, the CDR3 is TGTGCCTGGAGTGTACTCACTGGCACTGAAGCTTTCTTT. Amino acids: CAWSVLTGTEAFF. The chain has TRBV30 and TRBJ1-1; D remains ambiguous. Trimming removed 0 bases from V and 4 bases from J, with 9 bases in between. From germline, CDR1 is GTSNPN and CDR2 SVGIG (reference sequence). The CDR3 has 13 amino acids.

This rearrangement joins TRBV4-3 to TRBJ2-7; TRBD2 matches at 8 bases. Germline V gene lookup returns CDR1 LGHNA and CDR2 YSLEER. The CDR3 covers 13 residues. Trimming removed 3 bases from V and 7 bases from J; junction bases left unmatched: 5. The CDR3 region is CASSHGGAEEQYF. For the CDR3, the DNA is TGCGCCAGCAGCCACGGGGGGGCGGAAGAGCAGTACTTC.

V is TRBV3-1 (or the pseudogene TRBV3-2) and J is TRBJ1-1, with no clear D. The germline gives CDR1 LGHDT, CDR2 YNNKEL (reference sequence). V was pared by 0 bases and J by 6 bases, with 8 bases between. The length of the CDR3 is 13 residues. The CDR3 is CASSQEGSAEAFF. In DNA, the CDR3 is TGTGCCAGCAGCCAAGAAGGTAGCGCTGAAGCTTTCTTT.

This chain uses TRBV19 with TRBJ1-1, with a weak D call TRBD1 (5 bases). Trimming removed 7 bases from V and 5 bases from J, with 20 bases in between. The CDR3 sequence is 15 residues long. Germline V gives CDR1 LNHDA, CDR2 SQIVND (reference sequence). The CDR3 loop is CASNPFPQRGTEAFF. CDR3 nucleotide sequence: TGTGCCAGTAATCCCTTTCCTCAACGGGGGACTGAAGCTTTCTTT.

This sequence joins TRBV6-2 or TRBV6-3 and TRBJ2-7; tentatively, D is TRBD1 (5 bases). Germline V gene sequence: CDR1 MNHEY, CDR2 SVGEGT. The CDR3 loop spans 15 amino acids. V was trimmed by 0 bases and J by 1 base, leaving 10 bases between them. In nucleotides, the CDR3 is TGTGCCAGCAGTTACTCGAGTCAGGGATCCTACGAGCAGTACTTC. Amino acid sequence: CASSYSSQGSYEQYF.